This T cell receptor (beta chain) was obtained from a study of tumor and adjacent non-tumor tissue in lung cancer. About the study: Patients comprised approximately eleven adenocarcinoma, a couple of squamous cell carcinoma and 1 small cell lung cancer.

This sample's RNA came from whole unsorted tissue. CDR1 is MGHRA, CDR2 YSYEKL, per germline. The length of the CDR3 is 15 residues. Note on this clonotype: Antigen specificity is unknown. An end of the junction differs from the germline gene, which may be a read error.

The study's findings and limits: Compared with tumor, normal lung showed significantly lower TCR diversity.

Three rounds of nested PCR, following a modified ARM-PCR protocol, produced the TCRbeta library. TCRdb re-derived calls from the multiplex PCR reads in MiXCR, one entry per CDR3 protein. The table records fewer than 120,000 distinct CDR3 sequences, approximately 87% of them present only once. This sequence was found in a man in his 70s with non-small cell lung cancer. J is TRBJ1-1 and V is TRBV4-1; the D gene is possibly TRBD1 (5 bases). What was sequenced was lung tumor tissue. The CDR3 DNA reads TGTGCCAGCAGCCCCGGGACGGCGACTTTCACTGAAGCTTTCTTT. Translating gives CASSPGTATFTEAFF.